Below, one TCR beta chain is given with its context. The entry originates in a study of blood T cell repertoires in COVID-19. On the study more broadly: PBMCs, B-cell-depleted T cells, or T cells provided the cDNA or gDNA that made up the material.

The method was immunoSEQ multiplex PCR; TCRdb's version includes in-frame clones alone and lacks a portion of them. The table has a few hundred thousand clones, around 87% seen once; the top ten hold 1% to 1.5%. CDR3 size: 14 residues. Trimming cost V 4 bases and J 5 bases; bases outside gene matches: 4. CDR1 SEHNR and CDR2 FQNEAQ come from the germline V gene (reference sequence). The chain has TRBV7-9 and TRBJ1-2, with 10 positions matching TRBD1. The clonotype comes from a man aged 25-40 years who had recovered from COVID-19. The sequenced sample was PBMCs or T cells enriched from blood (not recorded which). The CDR3 loop is CASSSGTGEYGYTF. The DNA for the CDR3 is TGTGCCAGCAGCTCGGGGACAGGGGAGTATGGCTACACCTTC.